This T cell receptor beta chain was captured in a study of shared clonotypes between healthy human individuals. Overall study: The cohort had a couple of women and three men, ages 18 to 49.

It was tens of millions of PBMCs that unsorted samples used for genomic DNA. Several immunoSEQ 96-well plates shared each subset's DNA, each plate a replicate. The authors ran unsorted PBMC replicate PCRs on approximately 300 ng DNA, about 30,000 T cell genomes. Generated by immunoSEQ multiplex PCR, the TCRdb table keeps only in-frame clones and is missing some. Of fewer than 550,000 clones listed, about 75% were seen once; the top ten hold around 12%. V lost 1 base and J lost 2, with 7 bases in between. Germline V lookup: CDR1 LNHNV, CDR2 YYDKDF (reference sequence). There are 14 residues in the CDR3.

The sample taken for sequencing was PBMCs. V and J are TRBV15 and TRBJ2-3, with D hard to call. The clonotype was recovered from a woman aged 40 to 49 in good health. Some clones in this sample may be carry-over from other donors' samples. For the CDR3, the DNA is TGTGCCACCAGCAGAGGGGGATACACAGATACGCAGTATTTT. Amino acids: CATSRGGYTDTQYF.